There are a few counts of the clone carrying this T cell receptor beta chain. MiXCR, applied by TCRdb to the 5' RACE reads, yields one record per CDR3 protein. Seen here are some 300,000 distinct CDR3 sequences, approximately 10% observed once, and the top ten hold 3% to 3.5%. This sample is drawn from a study of T cells after yellow fever vaccination. The germline V and J ends were trimmed by 0 bases and 2 bases, with 8 bases remaining between them. The CDR3 runs to 14 residues. In germline, CDR1 is SGHVS, CDR2 FQNEAQ. This specimen was CD4+ T cells sorted from PBMCs, taken 5 days after the yellow fever booster vaccination. The genes are TRBV7-8 and TRBJ2-7; no firm D call. The sequence was obtained from a man between 18 and 35 years old who received the YFV17D yellow fever vaccine. The DNA of the CDR3 is TGTGCCAGCAGCTTAGCGCAGGTTACCTACGAGCAGTACTTC. Translated, it gives CASSLAQVTYEQYF.